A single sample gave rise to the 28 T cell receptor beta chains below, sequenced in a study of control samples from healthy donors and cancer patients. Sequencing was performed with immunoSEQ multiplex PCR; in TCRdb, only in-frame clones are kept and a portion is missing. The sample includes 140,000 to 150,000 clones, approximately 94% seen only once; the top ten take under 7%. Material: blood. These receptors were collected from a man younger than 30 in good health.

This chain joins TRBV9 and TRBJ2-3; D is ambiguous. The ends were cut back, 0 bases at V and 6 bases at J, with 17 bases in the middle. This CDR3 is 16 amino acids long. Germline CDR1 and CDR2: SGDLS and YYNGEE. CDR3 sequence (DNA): TGTGCCAGCAGCGTAGATTTGGGGTTGGCCGAGGATACGCAGTATTTT. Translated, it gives CASSVDLGLAEDTQYF.

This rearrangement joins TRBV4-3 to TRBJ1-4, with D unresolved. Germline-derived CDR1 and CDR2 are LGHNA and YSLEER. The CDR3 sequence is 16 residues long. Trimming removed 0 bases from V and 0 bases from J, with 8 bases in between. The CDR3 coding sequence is TGCGCCAGCAGCCAAGAAGGGCCTTCAACTAATGAAAAACTGTTTTTT. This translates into CASSQEGPSTNEKLFF.

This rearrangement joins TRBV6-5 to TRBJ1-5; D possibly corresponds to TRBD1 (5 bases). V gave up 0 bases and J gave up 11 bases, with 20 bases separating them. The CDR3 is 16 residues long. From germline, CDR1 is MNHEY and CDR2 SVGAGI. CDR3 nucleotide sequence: TGTGCCAGCAGTTACTCGACTTGGGGGGAAGGGTCAGCCCAGCATTTT. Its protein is CASSYSTWGEGSAQHF.

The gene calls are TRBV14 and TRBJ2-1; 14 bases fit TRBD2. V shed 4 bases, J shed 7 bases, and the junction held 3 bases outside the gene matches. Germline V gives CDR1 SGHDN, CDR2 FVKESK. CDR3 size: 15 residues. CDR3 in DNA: TGTGCCAGCAGCCTCGGGACTAGCGGGAGTAATGAGCAGTTCTTC. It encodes CASSLGTSGSNEQFF.

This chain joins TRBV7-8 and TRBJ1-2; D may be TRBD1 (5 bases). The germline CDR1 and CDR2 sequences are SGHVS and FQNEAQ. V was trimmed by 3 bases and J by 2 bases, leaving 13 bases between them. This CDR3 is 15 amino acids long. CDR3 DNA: TGTGCCAGCAGCTTCTCAAGGGGCAAAAACTATGGCTACACCTTC. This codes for CASSFSRGKNYGYTF.

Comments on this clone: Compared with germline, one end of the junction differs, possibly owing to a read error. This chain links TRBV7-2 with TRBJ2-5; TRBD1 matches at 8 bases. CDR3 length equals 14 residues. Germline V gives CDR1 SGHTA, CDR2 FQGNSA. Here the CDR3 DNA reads TGTGCCAGCAGCTCCAGGACAGGGTTAGAGGCCCAGTACTTC. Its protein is CASSSRTGLEAQYF.

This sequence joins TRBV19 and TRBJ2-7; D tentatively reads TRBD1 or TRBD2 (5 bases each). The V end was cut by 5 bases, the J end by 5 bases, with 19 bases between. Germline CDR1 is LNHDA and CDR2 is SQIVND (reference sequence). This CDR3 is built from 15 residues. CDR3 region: CASSPVRGNNHEQYF. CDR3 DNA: TGTGCCAGTAGTCCCGTCCGGGGCAATAACCACGAGCAGTACTTC.

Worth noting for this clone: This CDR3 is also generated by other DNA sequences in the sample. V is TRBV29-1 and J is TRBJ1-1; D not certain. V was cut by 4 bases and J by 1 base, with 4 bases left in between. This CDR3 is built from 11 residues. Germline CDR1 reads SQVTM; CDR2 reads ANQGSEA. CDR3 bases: TGCAGCGTTGTACAGAACACTGAAGCTTTCTTT. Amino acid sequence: CSVVQNTEAFF.

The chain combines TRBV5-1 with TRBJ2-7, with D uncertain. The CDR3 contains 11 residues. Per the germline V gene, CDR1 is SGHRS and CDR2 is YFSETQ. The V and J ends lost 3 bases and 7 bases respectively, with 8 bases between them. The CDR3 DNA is TGCGCCAGCAGCTCAACTCTGGAGCAGTACTTC. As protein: CASSSTLEQYF. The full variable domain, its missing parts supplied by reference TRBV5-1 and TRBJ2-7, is KAGVTQTPRYLIKTRGQQVTLSCSPISGHRSVSWYQQTPGQGLQFLFEYFSETQRNKGNFPGRFSGRQFSNSRSEMNVSTLELGDSALYLCASSSTLEQYFGPGTRLTVT.

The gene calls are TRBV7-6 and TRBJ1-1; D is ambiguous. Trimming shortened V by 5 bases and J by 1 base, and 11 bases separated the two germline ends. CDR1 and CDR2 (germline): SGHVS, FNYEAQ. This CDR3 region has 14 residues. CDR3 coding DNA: TGTGCCAGCAGCGTCGGCCGGGAGAACACTGAAGCTTTCTTT. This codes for CASSVGRENTEAFF.

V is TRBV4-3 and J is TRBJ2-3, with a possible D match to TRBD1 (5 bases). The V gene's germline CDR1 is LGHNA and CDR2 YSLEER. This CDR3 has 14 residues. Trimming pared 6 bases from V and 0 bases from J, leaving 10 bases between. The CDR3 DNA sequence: TGCGCCAGCAGGGGGCGGCTTAGCACAGATACGCAGTATTTT. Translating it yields CASRGRLSTDTQYF.

The CDR3 region is CAWSNQRYSNQPQHF. The CDR3 DNA reads as TGTGCCTGGAGTAATCAAAGGTATAGCAATCAGCCCCAGCATTTT. The chain couples TRBV30 to TRBJ1-5; no definite D call. Germline V gene sequence: CDR1 GTSNPN, CDR2 SVGIG (reference sequence). CDR3 length: 15 residues. V dropped 2 bases and J dropped 0 bases, with 11 bases sitting between them.

The CDR3 DNA reads TGCGCCAGCAGCCAAAGTCTAGCGGGATTAAATGAGCAGTTCTTC. Translating it yields CASSQSLAGLNEQFF. V and J are TRBV4-3 and TRBJ2-1; 9 bases are a match to TRBD2. The V segment lost 2 bases and the J segment 7 bases; nucleotides outside the gene matches: 6. The CDR3 has 15 amino acids. Germline V gene sequence: CDR1 LGHNA, CDR2 YSLEER.

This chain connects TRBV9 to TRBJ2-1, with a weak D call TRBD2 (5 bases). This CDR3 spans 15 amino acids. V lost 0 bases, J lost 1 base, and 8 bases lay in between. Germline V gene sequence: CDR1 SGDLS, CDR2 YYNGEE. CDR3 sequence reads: CASSVGLASYNEQFF. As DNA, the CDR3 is TGTGCCAGCAGCGTAGGGCTAGCTTCCTACAATGAGCAGTTCTTC. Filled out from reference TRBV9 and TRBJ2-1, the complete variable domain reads DSGVTQTPKHLITATGQRVTLRCSPRSGDLSVYWYQQSLDQGLQFLIQYYNGEERAKGNILERFSAQQFPDLHSELNLSSLELGDSALYFCASSVGLASYNEQFFGPGTRLTVL.

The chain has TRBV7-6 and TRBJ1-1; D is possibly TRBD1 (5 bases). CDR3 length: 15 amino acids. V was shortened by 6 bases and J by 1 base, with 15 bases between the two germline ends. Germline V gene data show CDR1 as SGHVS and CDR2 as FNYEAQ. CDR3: CASSSPAGRNTEAFF. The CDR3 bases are TGTGCCAGCAGTTCCCCGGCAGGGAGGAACACTGAAGCTTTCTTT.

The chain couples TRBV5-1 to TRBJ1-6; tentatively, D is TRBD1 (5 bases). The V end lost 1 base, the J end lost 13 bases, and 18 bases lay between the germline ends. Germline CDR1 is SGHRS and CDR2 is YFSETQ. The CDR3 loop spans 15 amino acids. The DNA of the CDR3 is TGCGCCAGCAGCTTGCTCTCGGCAGGGAAAGAGCCCCTCCACTTT. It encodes CASSLLSAGKEPLHF.

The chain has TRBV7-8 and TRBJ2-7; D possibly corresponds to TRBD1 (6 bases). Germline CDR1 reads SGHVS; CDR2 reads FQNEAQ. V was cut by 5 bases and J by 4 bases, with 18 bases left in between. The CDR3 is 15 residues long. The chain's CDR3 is CASSRTGTHEYEQYF. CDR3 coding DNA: TGTGCCAGCAGCAGAACCGGGACACACGAATACGAGCAGTACTTC. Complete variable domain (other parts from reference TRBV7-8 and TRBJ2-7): GAGVSQSPRYKVAKRGQDVALRCDPISGHVSLFWYQQALGQGPEFLTYFQNEAQLDKSGLPSDRFFAERPEGSVSTLKIQRTQQEDSAVYLCASSRTGTHEYEQYFGPGTRLTVT.

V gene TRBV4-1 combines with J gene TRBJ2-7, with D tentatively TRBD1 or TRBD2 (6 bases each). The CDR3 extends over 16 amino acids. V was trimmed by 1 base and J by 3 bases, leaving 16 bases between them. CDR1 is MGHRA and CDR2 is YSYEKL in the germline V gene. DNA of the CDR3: TGCGCCAGCAGCCAAGGTGTGGGGGGCGCGGACTACGAGCAGTACTTC. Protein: CASSQGVGGADYEQYF.

The DNA for the CDR3 is TGTGCCAGCAGCCTAAGACAGGGACGCGAAAAACTGTTTTTT. Encoded protein: CASSLRQGREKLFF. J is TRBJ1-4 and V is TRBV6-5; 7 bases are shared with TRBD1. The V and J ends lost 6 bases and 8 bases, in that order; junction bases with no gene match: 9. Germline V gene data show CDR1 as MNHEY and CDR2 as SVGAGI. This CDR3 has 14 residues.

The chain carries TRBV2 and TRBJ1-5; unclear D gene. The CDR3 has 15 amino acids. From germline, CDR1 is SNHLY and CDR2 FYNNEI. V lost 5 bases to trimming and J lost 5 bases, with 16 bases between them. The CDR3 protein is CASSQLTAGDQPQHF. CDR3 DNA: TGTGCCAGCAGTCAACTAACGGCCGGGGATCAGCCCCAGCATTTT.

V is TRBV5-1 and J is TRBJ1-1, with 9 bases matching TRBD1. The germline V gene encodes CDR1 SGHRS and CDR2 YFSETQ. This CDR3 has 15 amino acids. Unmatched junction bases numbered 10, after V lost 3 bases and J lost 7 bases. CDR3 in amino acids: CASSSGTGLLFEAFF. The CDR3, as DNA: TGCGCCAGCAGCTCCGGGACAGGGCTCCTTTTTGAAGCTTTCTTT.

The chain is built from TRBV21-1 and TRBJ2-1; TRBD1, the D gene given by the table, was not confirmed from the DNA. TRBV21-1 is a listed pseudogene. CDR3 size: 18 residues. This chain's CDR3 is CASSKRQGLESSYNEQFF. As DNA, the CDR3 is TGTGCCAGCAGCAAGAGACAGGGGTTAGAGAGCTCCTACAATGAGCAGTTCTTC.

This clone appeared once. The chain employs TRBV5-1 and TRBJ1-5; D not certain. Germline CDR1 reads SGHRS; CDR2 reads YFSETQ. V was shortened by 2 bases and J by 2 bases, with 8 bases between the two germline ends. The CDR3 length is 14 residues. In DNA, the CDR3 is TGCGCCAGCAGCTTCGCAGGCGGCAATCAGCCCCAGCATTTT. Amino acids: CASSFAGGNQPQHF.

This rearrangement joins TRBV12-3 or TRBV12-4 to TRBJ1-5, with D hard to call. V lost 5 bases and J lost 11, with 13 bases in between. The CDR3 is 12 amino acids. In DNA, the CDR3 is TGTGCCAGCAGTCCCCCTAACAGAGCCCAGCATTTT. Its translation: CASSPPNRAQHF.

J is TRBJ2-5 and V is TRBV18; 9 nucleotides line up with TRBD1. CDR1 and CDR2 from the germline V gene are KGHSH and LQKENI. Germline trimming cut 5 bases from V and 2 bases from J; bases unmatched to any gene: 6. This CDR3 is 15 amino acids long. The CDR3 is CASSSDRGRQETQYF. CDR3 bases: TGTGCCAGCTCATCCGACAGGGGGAGGCAAGAGACCCAGTACTTC.

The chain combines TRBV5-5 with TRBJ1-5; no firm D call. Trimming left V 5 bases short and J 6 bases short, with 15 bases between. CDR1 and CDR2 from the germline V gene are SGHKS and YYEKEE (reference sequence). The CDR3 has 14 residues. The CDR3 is CASSSGPFFQPQHF. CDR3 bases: TGTGCCAGCAGTTCCGGGCCGTTCTTTCAGCCCCAGCATTTT.

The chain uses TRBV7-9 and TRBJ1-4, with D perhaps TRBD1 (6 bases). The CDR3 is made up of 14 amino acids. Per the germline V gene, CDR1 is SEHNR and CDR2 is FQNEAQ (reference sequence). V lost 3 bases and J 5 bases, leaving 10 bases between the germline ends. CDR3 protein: CASSFGGANEKLFF. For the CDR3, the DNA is TGTGCCAGCAGCTTCGGGGGGGCCAATGAAAAACTGTTTTTT.

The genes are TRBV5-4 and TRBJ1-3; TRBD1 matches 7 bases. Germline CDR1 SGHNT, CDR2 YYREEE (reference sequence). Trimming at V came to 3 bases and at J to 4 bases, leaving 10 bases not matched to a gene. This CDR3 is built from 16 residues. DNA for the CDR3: TGTGCCAGCAGCTGGATTCCCACAGGGGTCGGAAACACCATATATTTT. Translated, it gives CASSWIPTGVGNTIYF. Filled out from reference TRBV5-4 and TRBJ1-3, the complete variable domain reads ETGVTQSPTHLIKTRGQQVTLRCSSQSGHNTVSWYQQALGQGPQFIFQYYREEENGRGNFPPRFSGLQFPNYSSELNVNALELDDSALYLCASSWIPTGVGNTIYFGEGSWLTVV.